The source of this T cell receptor beta chain is a study of cytomegalovirus exposure and HLA in healthy donors. Points from the study as a whole: The authors later found TCR association rates varying by HLA locus, with DRB1 most and HLA-C fewest.

This clone was counted between two and nine times. Its antigen is not identified. Vbeta (60) and Jbeta (13) primers were used in the PCR. Repertoires were generated with immunoSEQ multiplex PCR, while TCRdb's copy carries only in-frame clones and drops some. Counted here are around 150,000 clones, about 64% occurring once; the ten biggest clones make up 2% to 2.5%. Per the germline V gene, CDR1 is MNHNS and CDR2 is SASEGT. The CDR3 is 15 amino acids. Trimming stripped 7 bases from V and 8 bases from J, with 18 bases between. The chain is built from TRBV6-1 and TRBJ1-6; D unresolved. This receptor was taken from a woman aged 35 to 49 in good health and CMV-seronegative. The sequenced sample was PBMCs. The CDR3, as DNA: TGTGCCAGCATTTGGAGGGTGGAAGAGGATTCACCCCTCCACTTT. Its translation: CASIWRVEEDSPLHF.